The 8 T cell receptor beta chains below were found in one sample sequenced in a study of low-dose radiotherapy and immunotherapy resistance in tumors (dated 2022 in TCRdb). The instrument was an Illumina HiSeq 2500. First-strand cDNA was synthesized using Superscript III and a set of TRAV- and TRBV-specific primers, so that both TCRalpha and TCRbeta chains were covered. A roughly 20-cycle PCR with Phusion amplified the TCRs, pairing a constant-region primer with the adapter that was attached to the V primers. The public sequencing data were trimmed at Q25 with fastp and processed into clonotypes with MiXCR by TCRdb, which kept only in-frame beta chains. When rows share a CDR3 protein, they turn into one entry using the most common DNA and genes. The sample data list some 85,000 distinct CDR3 sequences, and approximately 19% of these were observed just once. The top ten hold 4.5% to 7.5% of the sample.

The sample's time point label, decoded: before trial treatment. This specimen consisted of PBMCs, obtained before treatment. Receptors originate from a male donor with prostate cancer.

This sequence joins TRBV6-2 or TRBV6-3 and TRBJ2-1; D not resolved. Trimming cost V 6 bases and J 8 bases, with 11 bases left between them. The CDR3 has 12 residues. CDR1 is MNHEY and CDR2 is SVGEGT in the germline V gene. CDR3 region: CASSRQGYEQFF. CDR3 nucleotides: TGTGCCAGCAGCCGACAAGGCTATGAGCAGTTCTTC.

This rearrangement joins TRBV10-3 to TRBJ2-2; D gene ambiguous. Germline-derived CDR1 and CDR2 are ENHRY and SYGVKD. The V end was cut by 0 bases, the J end by 1 base, with 3 bases between. The CDR3 sequence is 14 residues long. DNA for the CDR3: TGTGCCATCAGTGAGTCGAAGAACACCGGGGAGCTGTTTTTT. This translates into CAISESKNTGELFF.

At least ten counts were recorded for this clonotype. This chain links TRBV20-1 with TRBJ2-7; D could derive from TRBD1 or TRBD2 (6 bases each). The CDR3 length is 13 residues. V dropped 0 bases and J dropped 4 bases, with 10 bases sitting between them. The germline gives CDR1 DFQATT, CDR2 SNEGSKA (reference sequence). In DNA, the CDR3 is TGCAGTGCTAGAGATGGGGGGCGGTACGAGCAGTACTTC. Its protein is CSARDGGRYEQYF.

In this sample, this clonotype turned up many times. The chain is built from TRBV28 and TRBJ1-1; no clear D. Germline loops: CDR1 MDHEN, CDR2 SYDVKM. CDR3 length: 14 residues. With 8 bases removed from V and 0 bases from J, the gap between germline ends came to 13 bases. This CDR3 is CASPDRLMNTEAFF. CDR3 sequence (DNA): TGTGCCAGCCCAGACCGACTCATGAACACTGAAGCTTTCTTT.

This clonotype came up many times. The V gene is TRBV14, the J gene TRBJ2-1, with TRBD2 identical over 9 bases. The junction had 12 bases not matched to a gene; V was cut back by 6 bases and J by 9 bases. The CDR3 is 15 residues long. The germline V gene encodes CDR1 SGHDN and CDR2 FVKESK. The CDR3 loop reads CASRISGGFRAEQFF. The CDR3 bases are TGTGCCAGCAGGATAAGCGGGGGGTTTCGGGCTGAGCAGTTCTTC.

This clonotype was seen repeatedly, ten times or more. The rearrangement uses TRBV19 and TRBJ1-2, with a possible D match to TRBD1 (5 bases). The CDR3 runs to 13 residues. Germline lookup yields CDR1 LNHDA and CDR2 SQIVND (reference sequence). Trimming stripped 4 bases from V and 5 bases from J, with 11 bases between. The CDR3 is CASSRMTEYGYTF. The CDR3, as DNA: TGTGCCAGTAGTAGGATGACAGAGTATGGCTACACCTTC. The full variable domain, completed using reference TRBV19 and TRBJ1-2, is DGGITQSPKYLFRKEGQNVTLSCEQNLNHDAMYWYRQDPGQGLRLIYYSQIVNDFQKGDIAEGYSVSREKKESFPLTVTSAQKNPTAFYLCASSRMTEYGYTFGSGTRLTVV.

This clonotype has at least ten counts. The chain links TRBV30 to TRBJ1-4; D may be TRBD1 (5 bases). The germline V gene has CDR1 GTSNPN and CDR2 SVGIG (reference sequence). V was shortened by 5 bases and J by 0 bases, with 19 bases between the two germline ends. There are 17 residues in the CDR3. CDR3 protein: CAWGRTKSKATNEKLFF. As DNA, the CDR3 is TGTGCCTGGGGTAGGACAAAATCAAAGGCAACTAATGAAAAACTGTTTTTT.

In this sample, this clonotype turned up many times. V usage is TRBV6-2 or TRBV6-3 and J usage is TRBJ1-5; 9 nucleotides match TRBD1. CDR3 length: 14 amino acids. CDR1 is MNHEY, CDR2 SVGEGT, per germline. The ends lost 6 bases at V and 7 bases at J; junction bases unmatched: 7. CDR3 residues: CASRVQGAYQPQHF. CDR3 nucleotide sequence: TGTGCCAGCAGAGTACAGGGGGCGTACCAGCCCCAGCATTTT.